These T cell receptor beta chains were read from a single sample in a study of vaccination effects on CD4 cells after COVID-19. Sequenced by immunoSEQ multiplex PCR; TCRdb stores in-frame clones only, minus some. Of about 45,000 clones listed, around 79% were seen once; the top ten hold 29%. Antigens for these TCRs are unknown. This sample comprised CD4+ T cells from PBMCs cultured with a peptide pool, obtained before COVID-19 vaccination. The source of these receptors is a human donor who had a prior SARS-CoV-2 infection. Each CDR3 is given with its conserved first and last residue. A D gene is named only where the DNA matches it firmly. Not all rows give a size; the values are once, few, many and, for expanded clones, a class.

NA TRBJ2-1 NA TRBV30 TGTGCCTGGAGTGTAGGGGGGGGCCGTGAGCAGTTCTTC CAWSVGGGREQFF
TRBD1 TRBJ1-5 NA TRBV4-2 TGTGCCAGCAGCCAAGGACAGGGCCGAAATCAGCCCCAGCATTTT CASSQGQGRNQPQHF
TRBD1 TRBJ1-1 NA TRBV5-4 TGTGCCAGCAGGGACCCGTCACAGGGGACTTACACTGAAGCTTTCTTT CASRDPSQGTYTEAFF
TRBD1 TRBJ2-7 once TRBV4-3 TGCGCCAGCAGCCGACAGACAGGGGGGGATTACTACGAGCAGTACTTC CASSRQTGGDYYEQYF
NA TRBJ1-3 NA TRBV6-6 TGTGCCAGCAGCAACAAAGCGAACACCATATATTTT CASSNKANTIYF
NA TRBJ1-2 NA TRBV29-1 TGCAGCGTTGAAGGGGGCTGGGGACGGGGCTACACCTTC CSVEGGWGRGYTF
NA TRBJ1-2 few TRBV4-3 TGCGCCAGCAGCCAAGGGAGCGTCATGGGGGCCTCCTATGGCTACACCTTC CASSQGSVMGASYGYTF
TRBD1 TRBJ1-1 medium-sized TRBV27 TGTGCCAGCAGTCCCCGACAGGGGGCGAACACTGAAGCTTTCTTT CASSPRQGANTEAFF
NA TRBJ2-7 NA TRBV19 TGTGCCAGTAGTTCTTTGGAATTCTACGAGCAGTACTTC CASSSLEFYEQYF
NA TRBJ2-5 NA TRBV11-3 TGTGCCAGCAGGGACAACCAAGAGACCCAGTACTTC CASRDNQETQYF
NA TRBJ2-3 NA TRBV6-2/TRBV6-3 TGTGCCAGCAGTTCTTGGTCAGATACGCAGTATTTT CASSSWSDTQYF
TRBD2 TRBJ2-5 few TRBV5-1 TGCGCCAGCAGCCGGACAACGGGAGGCCAAGAGACCCAGTACTTC CASSRTTGGQETQYF
NA TRBJ2-7 NA TRBV6-2/TRBV6-3 TGTGCCAGCAGTTACTCGAAGGGGGGGATTTCCTACGAGCAGTACTTC CASSYSKGGISYEQYF
NA TRBJ2-7 NA TRBV10-3 TGTGCCATCAGTGAGGCCCTGGCCGAGCAGTACTTC CAISEALAEQYF
NA TRBJ1-2 few TRBV7-2 TGTGCCAGCAGCTTGGGGTACTATGGCTACACCTTC CASSLGYYGYTF
TRBD1 TRBJ1-1 NA TRBV18 TGTGCCAGCTCACCCGAACCGGGACAGGCTGAAGCTTTCTTT CASSPEPGQAEAFF